One sample yielded the 13 T cell receptor beta chains listed below, sequenced in a study of PD-1 blockade in classical Hodgkin lymphoma. TCRdb's copy holds only in-frame clones and misses some; the assay was immunoSEQ multiplex PCR. This sample has 10,000 to 15,000 clones, with about nine tenths found just once. Each of the patients experienced relapse following autologous stem cell transplantation, and their brentuximab vedotin exposure differed. Purification of CD4+ T cells from thawed PBMCs was performed via magnetic negative selection. The sequenced sample was CD4+ T cells from blood, obtained at baseline. The receptors stem from a human donor with classical Hodgkin lymphoma.

The J gene is TRBJ1-3, the V gene TRBV7-9; 7 nucleotides agree with TRBD1. The CDR3 is made up of 16 amino acids. Germline-derived CDR1 and CDR2 are SEHNR and FQNEAQ (reference sequence). After removal of 5 bases from V and 3 bases from J, the junction contained 10 bases not matched to a gene. CDR3 region: CASSASQGRDGNTIYF. The CDR3 nucleotides read TGTGCCAGCAGCGCATCACAGGGGAGGGATGGAAACACCATATATTTT.

The V gene is TRBV5-1, the J gene TRBJ1-6; possibly TRBD1 for D (6 bases). The germline V and J ends were trimmed by 4 bases and 4 bases, with 18 bases remaining between them. CDR3 size: 17 residues. Looked up from germline, CDR1 is SGHRS and CDR2 is YFSETQ. In DNA, the CDR3 is TGCGCCAGCAGCCAAGTAGAGGGGGAGCCTTATAATTCACCCCTCCACTTT. This codes for CASSQVEGEPYNSPLHF.

This chain links TRBV30 with TRBJ2-3, with D perhaps matching TRBD2 (6 bases). The CDR3 contains 13 residues. The V end lost 3 bases, the J end lost 2 bases, and 9 bases lay between the germline ends. Germline values: CDR1 GTSNPN, CDR2 SVGIG (reference sequence). The CDR3 DNA reads TGTGCCTGGAGGAGGGGACTCACAGATACGCAGTATTTT. This gives the protein CAWRRGLTDTQYF.

This clone was seen a handful of times. The rearrangement links TRBV10-1 to TRBJ2-1; a possible D gene is TRBD2 (7 bases). CDR3 length equals 16 residues. CDR1 and CDR2 (germline): WNHNN, SYGVQD (reference sequence). The V end was cut by 11 bases, the J end by 4 bases, with 24 bases between. This CDR3 is CAPTRGRGGHYNEQFF. Written as DNA, the CDR3 is TGCGCCCCCACGAGGGGAAGGGGGGGGCATTACAATGAGCAGTTCTTC.

The chain is built from TRBV29-1 and TRBJ2-7, with D perhaps matching TRBD2 (6 bases). V was cut by 3 bases and J by 0 bases, with 12 bases left in between. Germline V gene data show CDR1 as SQVTM and CDR2 as ANQGSEA. The CDR3 loop spans 14 amino acids. CDR3 coding DNA: TGCAGCGTTGAGGGGGGTCCCAGCTCCTACGAGCAGTACTTC. It is translated as CSVEGGPSSYEQYF.

This chain joins TRBV9 and TRBJ1-1; D is ambiguous. Germline-derived CDR1 and CDR2 are SGDLS and YYNGEE. The CDR3 loop spans 15 amino acids. The ends were cut back, 0 bases at V and 3 bases at J, with 12 bases in the middle. The CDR3 coding sequence is TGTGCCAGCAGCGTAGGGGTCGGTGGGCACACTGAAGCTTTCTTT. Translated: CASSVGVGGHTEAFF.

In regard to this clone: One end of the junction varies from germline; a read error may be responsible. The chain joins TRBV23-1 to TRBJ2-7, with D maybe TRBD1 (5 bases). TRBV23-1 falls under the ORF class, with uncertain function. The length of the CDR3 is 12 residues. The CDR3 coding sequence is TGCGCCAGCAGTCCAGGGTTTGGAAAAGTGGACTTC. This gives the protein CASSPGFGKVDF.

The CDR3 sequence: CASSLGGAGANVLTF. CDR3 in DNA: TGTGCCAGCAGTTTGGGGGGGGCTGGGGCCAACGTCCTGACTTTC. The J gene is TRBJ2-6, the V gene TRBV28; 7 bases are a match to TRBD2. The germline CDR1 and CDR2 sequences are MDHEN and SYDVKM. The V segment lost 3 bases and the J segment 2 bases; nucleotides outside the gene matches: 1. The CDR3 consists of 15 residues. The full variable domain, completed using reference TRBV28 and TRBJ2-6, is DVKVTQSSRYLVKRTGEKVFLECVQDMDHENMFWYRQDPGLGLRLIYFSYDVKMKEKGDIPEGYSVSREKKERFSLILESASTNQTSMYLCASSLGGAGANVLTFGAGSRLTVL.

The chain recombines TRBV10-3 with TRBJ2-1, with TRBD2 identical over 10 bases. The CDR3 consists of 17 residues. Trimming at V came to 5 bases and at J to 0 bases, leaving 7 bases not matched to a gene. Germline V gene lookup returns CDR1 ENHRY and CDR2 SYGVKD. For the CDR3, the DNA is TGTGCCATCAGTCAAACTAGCGGGGTTGTCTCCTACAATGAGCAGTTCTTC. Translating it yields CAISQTSGVVSYNEQFF.

The rearrangement joins TRBV11-1 to TRBJ2-3; 10 positions agree with TRBD2. This CDR3 has 17 residues. CDR1 is SGHAT and CDR2 is FQDESV in the germline V gene (reference sequence). V lost 3 bases to trimming and J lost 4 bases; unmatched junction nucleotides: 10. CDR3 coding DNA: TGTGCCAGCAGCTTGCAATTAGCGGGAGGAGGCGCAGATACGCAGTATTTT. Protein product: CASSLQLAGGGADTQYF. Together with reference TRBV11-1 and TRBJ2-3, the CDR3 gives the full variable domain: EAEVAQSPRYKITEKSQAVAFWCDPISGHATLYWYRQILGQGPELLVQFQDESVVDDSQLPKDRFSAERLKGVDSTLKIQPAELGDSAMYLCASSLQLAGGGADTQYFGPGTRLTVL.

The gene calls are TRBV14 and TRBJ2-2, with a tentative D call TRBD1 (6 bases). Trimming took off 4 bases at V and 1 base at J, with 19 bases between the two ends. The CDR3 has 18 amino acids. Germline loops: CDR1 SGHDN, CDR2 FVKESK. DNA for the CDR3: TGTGCCAGCAGCCCGCTGGGACAAACTTACCGGAACACCGGGGAGCTGTTTTTT. As protein: CASSPLGQTYRNTGELFF.

V and J are TRBV5-1 and TRBJ2-2, with TRBD1 matching 7 bases. The germline CDR1 and CDR2 sequences are SGHRS and YFSETQ. The length of the CDR3 is 15 residues. V dropped 0 bases and J dropped 3; count of bases not matched to a gene: 2. The CDR3 here is CASSLATGDTGELFF. Written as DNA, the CDR3 is TGCGCCAGCAGCTTGGCCACAGGGGACACCGGGGAGCTGTTTTTT.

This clone was seen more than once but under ten times. The CDR3 DNA follows: TGTGCCAGCAGCGTTACTAGCGGGAGTGAGACCCAGTACTTC. Residues: CASSVTSGSETQYF. This rearrangement joins TRBV9 to TRBJ2-5; 11 bases are shared with TRBD2. This CDR3 spans 14 amino acids. Germline CDR1 is SGDLS and CDR2 is YYNGEE. J was trimmed by 5 bases and V by 2 bases; bases with no gene match: 2.